These 6 T cell receptor beta chains were sequenced from one sample in a study of blood T cell repertoires in COVID-19. Assay used: immunoSEQ multiplex PCR; TCRdb lists only in-frame clones, some missing. The table has roughly 180,000 clones, 75% to 90% seen once. The sequenced material came from PBMCs or T cells enriched from blood (not recorded which). Receptor source: a woman aged 25 to 39 who had recovered from COVID-19.

CDR3: CASSKRDRGSYGYTF. DNA for the CDR3: TGTGCCAGCAGCAAACGGGACAGGGGTTCCTATGGCTACACCTTC. V and J are TRBV5-6 and TRBJ1-2, with 10 bases fitting TRBD1. CDR3 size: 15 residues. The V and J ends lost 4 bases and 4 bases, in that order; junction bases with no gene match: 7. The V gene's germline CDR1 is SGHDT and CDR2 YYEEEE.

J is TRBJ1-3 and V is TRBV5-4; D ambiguous. The length of the CDR3 is 16 residues. Germline loops: CDR1 SGHNT, CDR2 YYREEE (reference sequence). Trimming removed 0 bases from V and 0 bases from J, with 10 bases in between. DNA for the CDR3: TGTGCCAGCAGCTTGGATCAGGTCAGCTCTGGAAACACCATATATTTT. Translating it yields CASSLDQVSSGNTIYF. The whole variable domain, filled in from reference TRBV5-4 and TRBJ1-3, reads ETGVTQSPTHLIKTRGQQVTLRCSSQSGHNTVSWYQQALGQGPQFIFQYYREEENGRGNFPPRFSGLQFPNYSSELNVNALELDDSALYLCASSLDQVSSGNTIYFGEGSWLTVV.

V gene TRBV7-8 combines with J gene TRBJ2-5; 7 nucleotides align to TRBD1. The J segment lost 0 bases and the V segment lost 5 bases, leaving 9 bases of the junction unmatched. The CDR3 is made up of 16 amino acids. Germline V gives CDR1 SGHVS, CDR2 FQNEAQ. The CDR3 DNA follows: TGTGCCAGCAGCCGAATGAGGGGGCTCAACCAAGAGACCCAGTACTTC. Translating it yields CASSRMRGLNQETQYF.

The DNA for the CDR3 is TGTGCCAGCCTGGGACAGGGCTACACCTTC. This sequence encodes CASLGQGYTF. This chain joins TRBV6-1 and TRBJ1-2; 7 bases are shared with TRBD1. The CDR3 extends over 10 amino acids. The germline V gene has CDR1 MNHNS and CDR2 SASEGT. With 8 bases clipped from V and 8 bases from J, the junction kept 2 bases outside the gene matches.

The chain's CDR3 is CASRGAYEQYF. The CDR3 DNA is TGCGCCAGCAGGGGGGCTTACGAGCAGTACTTC. The V and J genes are TRBV5-1 and TRBJ2-7, with a tentative D call TRBD1 (6 bases). Germline CDR1 is SGHRS and CDR2 is YFSETQ. V was cut by 5 bases and J by 4 bases, with 7 bases left in between. The CDR3 is 11 amino acids.

CDR3 residues: CASSLRETEAFF. CDR3 nucleotide sequence: TGTGCCAGCAGTCTCCGTGAGACTGAAGCTTTCTTT. V and J are TRBV6-5 and TRBJ1-1; D gene ambiguous. The CDR3 is 12 residues long. With 5 bases removed from V and 5 bases from J, the gap between germline ends came to 9 bases. CDR1 and CDR2 (germline): MNHEY, SVGAGI.